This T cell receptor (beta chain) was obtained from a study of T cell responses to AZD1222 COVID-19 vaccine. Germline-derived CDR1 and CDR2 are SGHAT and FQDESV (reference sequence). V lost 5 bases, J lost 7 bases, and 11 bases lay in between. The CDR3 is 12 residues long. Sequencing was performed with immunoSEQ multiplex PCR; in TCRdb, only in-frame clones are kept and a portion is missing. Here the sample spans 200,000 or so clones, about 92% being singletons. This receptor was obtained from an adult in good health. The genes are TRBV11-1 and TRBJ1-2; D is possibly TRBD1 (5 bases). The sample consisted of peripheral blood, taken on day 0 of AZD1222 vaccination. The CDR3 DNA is TGTGCCAGCAGCCAGACAGCGGTTGGCTACACCTTC. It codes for CASSQTAVGYTF.